This T cell receptor beta chain was recovered during a study of Graves' ophthalmopathy and Graves' hyperthyroidism. The table lists this clonotype with many counts. The antigen remains undetermined. Among the exclusions were patients with other autoimmune diseases, uncontrolled infections, pregnancy or lactation. Study-wide results and caveats: Blood was where most expanded thyroid clonotypes above 0.001 frequency also turned up. Both an approximately 68% sensitivity and a 72.22% specificity characterized the model's predictions of ophthalmopathy progression.

From RNA, the CDR3 regions of TCR beta chains were amplified and sequenced. Second-round multiplex PCR came after first-round RT-PCR with HTBI primers. TCRdb re-derived calls from the multiplex PCR reads in MiXCR, one entry per CDR3 protein. The table lists approximately 380,000 distinct CDR3 sequences, roughly 21% of them singletons. The sequenced material came from peripheral blood. The clonotype comes from a woman younger than 30 with stable Graves' hyperthyroidism.

CDR3: CASSLGGAKGNTIYF. The CDR3 DNA follows: TGTGCCAGCAGTTTGGGGGGGGCTAAGGGCAACACCATATATTTT. V and J are TRBV27 and TRBJ1-3; maybe TRBD1 (6 bases). V shed 3 bases and J shed 7 bases, with 16 bases lying between them. The CDR3 has 15 amino acids. CDR1 and CDR2 (germline): MNHEY, SMNVEV (reference sequence).